Listed below are T cell receptor beta chains from one sample, sequenced in a study of T cell responses to AZD1222 COVID-19 vaccine. Repertoires were generated with immunoSEQ multiplex PCR, while TCRdb's copy carries only in-frame clones and drops some. The sample records 84,000 or so clones, around 89% being singletons. The sequenced sample was peripheral blood, obtained on day 0 of AZD1222 vaccination. These receptors came from an adult in good health. The CDR3 runs from the conserved cysteine through the conserved F or W. Each record gives: J gene, V gene, CDR3 protein.

j_call: TRBJ2-3; v_call: TRBV2; cdr3_aa: CASSIGDTQYF
j_call: TRBJ2-1; v_call: TRBV14; cdr3_aa: CASSQSSGALLQFF
j_call: TRBJ2-3; v_call: TRBV28; cdr3_aa: CASSPSWTSGRVADTQYF
j_call: TRBJ2-1; v_call: TRBV19; cdr3_aa: CASRERGRDGDEQFF
j_call: TRBJ2-2; v_call: TRBV9; cdr3_aa: CASSVFSGRSAGELFF
j_call: TRBJ2-3; v_call: TRBV7-2; cdr3_aa: CASSSGLAGATDTQYF
j_call: TRBJ1-2; v_call: TRBV11-2; cdr3_aa: CASSLDVRSGYTF
j_call: TRBJ1-1; v_call: TRBV5-1; cdr3_aa: CASNLQENTEAFF
j_call: TRBJ2-2; v_call: TRBV9; cdr3_aa: CASTPLEAGELFF
j_call: TRBJ1-2; v_call: TRBV4-1; cdr3_aa: CASSQAAGTKANYGYTF
j_call: TRBJ1-3; v_call: TRBV4-3; cdr3_aa: CASSQDLGSSGNTIYF
j_call: TRBJ2-7; v_call: TRBV11-3; cdr3_aa: CASSLEGLAGEQYF
j_call: TRBJ1-2; v_call: TRBV6-4; cdr3_aa: CASSGDRAGGYTF
j_call: TRBJ1-4; v_call: TRBV2; cdr3_aa: CASSAQGQTNEKLFF
j_call: TRBJ2-3; v_call: TRBV19; cdr3_aa: CASSIKGNTDTQYF
j_call: TRBJ2-7; v_call: TRBV2; cdr3_aa: CASSDPRGLEQYF
j_call: TRBJ1-3; v_call: TRBV5-1; cdr3_aa: CASSVGQLLSGNTIYF
j_call: TRBJ1-1; v_call: TRBV19; cdr3_aa: CASSLQENTEAFF
j_call: TRBJ1-1; v_call: TRBV30; cdr3_aa: CAYDRVTTEAFF
j_call: TRBJ2-7; v_call: TRBV5-4; cdr3_aa: CASSGRDRSSYEQYF
j_call: TRBJ1-5; v_call: TRBV7-9; cdr3_aa: CASSPGPRQPQHF
j_call: TRBJ1-2; v_call: TRBV18; cdr3_aa: CASSPEGHYGYTF
j_call: TRBJ1-2; v_call: TRBV7-9; cdr3_aa: CASSPKGTLGKRNYGYTF